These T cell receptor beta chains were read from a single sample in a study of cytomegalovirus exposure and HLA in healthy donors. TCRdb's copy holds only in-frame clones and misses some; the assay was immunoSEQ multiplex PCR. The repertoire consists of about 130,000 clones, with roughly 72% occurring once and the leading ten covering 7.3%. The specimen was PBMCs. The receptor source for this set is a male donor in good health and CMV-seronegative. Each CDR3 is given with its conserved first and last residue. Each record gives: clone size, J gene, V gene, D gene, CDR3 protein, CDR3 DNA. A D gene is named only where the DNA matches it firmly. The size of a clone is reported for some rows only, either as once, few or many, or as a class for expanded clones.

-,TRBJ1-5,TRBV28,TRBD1,CASSSLPGQGNQPQHF,TGTGCCAGCAGTTCATTACCGGGACAGGGCAATCAGCCCCAGCATTTT
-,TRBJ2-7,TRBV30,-,CAWSVQTGAYEQYF,TGTGCCTGGAGTGTACAAACGGGGGCCTACGAGCAGTACTTC
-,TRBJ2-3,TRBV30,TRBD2,CAWDTGTSGADTQYF,TGTGCCTGGGATACCGGGACTAGCGGAGCAGATACGCAGTATTTT
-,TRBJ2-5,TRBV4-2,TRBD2,CASSRAGGEETQYF,TGTGCCAGTTCGAGAGCGGGGGGGGAGGAGACCCAGTACTTC
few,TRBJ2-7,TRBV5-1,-,CASSLILGGRSYEQYF,TGCGCCAGCAGCTTGATCCTCGGGGGTCGCTCCTACGAGCAGTACTTC
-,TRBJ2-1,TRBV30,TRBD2,CAWSVAGGSNEQFF,TGTGCCTGGAGTGTGGCGGGAGGTAGCAATGAGCAGTTCTTC
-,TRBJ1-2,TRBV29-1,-,CSVEDLQGYGYTF,TGCAGCGTTGAAGATCTTCAGGGGTATGGCTACACCTTC
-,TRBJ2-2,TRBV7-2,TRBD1,CASSPDRANTGELFF,TGTGCCAGCAGTCCCGACAGGGCAAACACCGGGGAGCTGTTTTTT
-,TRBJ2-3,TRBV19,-,CASRLSVAGTDTQYF,TGTGCCAGTAGATTATCGGTCGCGGGAACAGATACGCAGTATTTT
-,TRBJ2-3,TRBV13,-,CASSPQGAAQYF,TGTGCCAGCAGCCCACAGGGAGCGGCGCAGTATTTT
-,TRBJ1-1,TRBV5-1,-,CASSQGGGGNTEAFF,TGCGCCAGCAGCCAAGGAGGGGGGGGGAACACTGAAGCTTTCTTT
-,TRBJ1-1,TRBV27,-,CASSSPGGANTEAFF,TGTGCCAGCAGTTCTCCCGGAGGGGCGAACACTGAAGCTTTCTTT
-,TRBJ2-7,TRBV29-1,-,CSVEDNEDSYEQYF,TGCAGCGTTGAAGATAACGAGGACAGCTACGAGCAGTACTTC
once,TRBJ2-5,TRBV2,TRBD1,CASSEEGAVVETQYF,TGTGCCAGCAGTGAAGAGGGGGCGGTAGTAGAGACCCAGTACTTC
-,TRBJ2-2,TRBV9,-,CASSVTAGTGELFF,TGTGCCAGCAGCGTAACGGCGGGCACCGGGGAGCTGTTTTTT
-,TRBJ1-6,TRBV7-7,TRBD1,CASSLVTGTGNGNSPLHF,TGTGCTAGCAGCTTGGTAACCGGGACAGGGAATGGTAATTCACCCCTCCACTTT
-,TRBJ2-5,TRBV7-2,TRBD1,CASRGQHNQETQYF,TGTGCCAGCAGGGGACAGCATAATCAAGAGACCCAGTACTTC
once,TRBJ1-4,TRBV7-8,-,CASSLRGQGGKLFF,TGTGCCAGCAGCTTAAGGGGACAAGGAGGAAAACTGTTTTTT
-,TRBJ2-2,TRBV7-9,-,CASSSRVIGELFF,TGTGCCAGCAGCTCCAGGGTGATCGGGGAGCTGTTTTTT
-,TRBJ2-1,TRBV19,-,CASTRRDEQFF,TGTGCCAGTACCAGGCGGGACGAGCAGTTCTTC
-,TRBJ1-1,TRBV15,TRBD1,CATQTGQTAGSTEAFF,TGTGCCACCCAGACAGGGCAAACTGCGGGGTCCACTGAAGCTTTCTTT
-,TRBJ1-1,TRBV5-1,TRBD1,CASSNLESGTGSGAFF,TGCGCCAGCAGCAACTTAGAATCCGGGACAGGGAGCGGAGCTTTCTTT
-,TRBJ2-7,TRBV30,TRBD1,CAWSLLRGSYEQYF,TGTGCCTGGAGCTTACTCAGGGGGTCCTACGAGCAGTACTTC
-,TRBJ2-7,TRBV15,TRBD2,CATSRGRVAGGPDSLEQYF,TGTGCCACCAGCAGAGGGAGGGTAGCGGGGGGGCCGGACTCCTTGGAGCAGTACTTC
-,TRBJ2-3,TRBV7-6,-,CASSTLTGSTDTQYF,TGTGCCAGCAGCACCTTGACAGGTAGCACAGATACGCAGTATTTT
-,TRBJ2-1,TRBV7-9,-,CASSPTGRSSYNEQFF,TGTGCCAGCAGTCCGACAGGGAGGAGCTCCTACAATGAGCAGTTCTTC
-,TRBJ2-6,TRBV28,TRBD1,CASSSGTGAWGANVLTF,TGTGCCAGCAGTTCCGGGACAGGGGCGTGGGGGGCCAACGTCCTGACTTTC
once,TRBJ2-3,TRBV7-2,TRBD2,CASSLGGSGRFTDTQYF,TGTGCCAGCAGCTTAGGCGGGAGTGGGAGGTTCACAGATACGCAGTATTTT
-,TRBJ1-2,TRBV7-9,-,CASSLADSAPSYGYTF,TGTGCCAGCAGCTTAGCGGACAGCGCACCCTCCTATGGCTACACCTTC
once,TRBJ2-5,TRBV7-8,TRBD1,CASTMDRFQETQYF,TGTGCCAGCACCATGGACAGGTTCCAAGAGACCCAGTACTTC
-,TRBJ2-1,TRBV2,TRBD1,CASRETGDAEQFF,TGTGCCAGCAGGGAAACAGGGGATGCTGAGCAGTTCTTC
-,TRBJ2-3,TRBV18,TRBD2,CASSPPLAESTDTQYF,TGTGCCAGCTCACCACCGCTAGCGGAAAGCACAGATACGCAGTATTTT
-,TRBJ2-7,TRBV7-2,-,CASTLTAGTPYEQYF,TGTGCCAGCACTCTAACTGCGGGGACCCCCTACGAGCAGTACTTC
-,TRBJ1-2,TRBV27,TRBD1,CASSPRTGSAANYGYTF,TGTGCCAGCAGTCCACGGACAGGGTCGGCGGCTAACTATGGCTACACCTTC
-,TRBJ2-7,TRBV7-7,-,CAPSGGSSYEQYF,TGTGCCCCAAGTGGGGGGAGCTCCTACGAGCAGTACTTC
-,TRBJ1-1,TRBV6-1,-,CASAQGQAFF,TGTGCCAGCGCGCAGGGCCAAGCTTTCTTT
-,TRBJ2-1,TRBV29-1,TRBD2,CSVTSGRGNEQFF,TGCAGCGTTACTAGCGGGAGAGGCAATGAGCAGTTCTTC
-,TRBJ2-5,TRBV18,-,CASSTRGRETQYF,TGTGCCAGCTCAACCAGGGGAAGGGAGACCCAGTACTTC
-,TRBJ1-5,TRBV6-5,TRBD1,CASSRDTGGRQPQHF,TGTGCCAGCAGTCGGGATACAGGGGGTCGTCAGCCCCAGCATTTT
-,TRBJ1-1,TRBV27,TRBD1,CASRRDRVRAEAFF,TGTGCCAGCAGGAGGGACAGGGTTCGGGCTGAAGCTTTCTTT
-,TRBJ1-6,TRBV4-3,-,CASSQDRGSGKNSPLHF,TGCGCCAGCAGCCAAGATCGAGGGAGCGGGAAGAATTCACCCCTCCACTTT
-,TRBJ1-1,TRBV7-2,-,CASSLSQNTEAFF,TGTGCCAGCAGCTTAAGCCAGAACACTGAAGCTTTCTTT
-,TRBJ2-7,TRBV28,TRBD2,CASRKSSGSREQYF,TGTGCCAGCAGGAAATCTAGCGGGAGTAGGGAGCAGTACTTC
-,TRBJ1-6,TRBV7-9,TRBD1,CASAEGQGPYNSPLHF,TGTGCCAGCGCAGAGGGACAGGGCCCCTATAATTCACCCCTCCACTTT
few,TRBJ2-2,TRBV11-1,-,CASSLGLGLTGELFF,TGTGCCAGCAGCTTAGGACTAGGTCTCACCGGGGAGCTGTTTTTT
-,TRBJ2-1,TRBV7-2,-,CASSFNSAAYNEQFF,TGTGCCAGCAGCTTTAATTCGGCGGCATACAATGAGCAGTTCTTC
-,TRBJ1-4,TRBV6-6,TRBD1,CASRYGTGEEKLFF,TGTGCCAGCAGATACGGGACAGGGGAAGAAAAACTGTTTTTT
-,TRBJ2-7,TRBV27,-,CASTITAGMSSYEQYF,TGTGCCAGCACTATAACGGCGGGCATGAGCTCCTACGAGCAGTACTTC
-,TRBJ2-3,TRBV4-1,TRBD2,CASSQVAGGADTQYF,TGCGCCAGCAGCCAAGTAGCGGGGGGTGCAGATACGCAGTATTTT
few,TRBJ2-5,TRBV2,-,CASSEERETQYF,TGTGCCAGCAGTGAAGAGCGAGAGACCCAGTACTTC
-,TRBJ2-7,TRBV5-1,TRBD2,CASSPLGGLAGVEQYF,TGCGCCAGCAGCCCCCTCGGGGGACTAGCGGGAGTCGAGCAGTACTTC
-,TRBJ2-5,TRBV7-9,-,CASSSHTGGGETQYF,TGTGCCAGCAGCTCTCACACGGGGGGCGGGGAGACCCAGTACTTC
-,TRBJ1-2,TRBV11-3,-,CASSLGGPGGGYTF,TGTGCCAGCAGCTTGGGAGGACCGGGCGGTGGCTACACCTTC
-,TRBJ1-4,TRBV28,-,CASSYPTNEKLFF,TGTGCCAGCAGTTATCCCACAAATGAAAAACTGTTTTTT
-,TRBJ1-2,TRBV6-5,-,CASGGGYGYTF,TGTGCCAGCGGGGGAGGGTACGGCTACACCTTC